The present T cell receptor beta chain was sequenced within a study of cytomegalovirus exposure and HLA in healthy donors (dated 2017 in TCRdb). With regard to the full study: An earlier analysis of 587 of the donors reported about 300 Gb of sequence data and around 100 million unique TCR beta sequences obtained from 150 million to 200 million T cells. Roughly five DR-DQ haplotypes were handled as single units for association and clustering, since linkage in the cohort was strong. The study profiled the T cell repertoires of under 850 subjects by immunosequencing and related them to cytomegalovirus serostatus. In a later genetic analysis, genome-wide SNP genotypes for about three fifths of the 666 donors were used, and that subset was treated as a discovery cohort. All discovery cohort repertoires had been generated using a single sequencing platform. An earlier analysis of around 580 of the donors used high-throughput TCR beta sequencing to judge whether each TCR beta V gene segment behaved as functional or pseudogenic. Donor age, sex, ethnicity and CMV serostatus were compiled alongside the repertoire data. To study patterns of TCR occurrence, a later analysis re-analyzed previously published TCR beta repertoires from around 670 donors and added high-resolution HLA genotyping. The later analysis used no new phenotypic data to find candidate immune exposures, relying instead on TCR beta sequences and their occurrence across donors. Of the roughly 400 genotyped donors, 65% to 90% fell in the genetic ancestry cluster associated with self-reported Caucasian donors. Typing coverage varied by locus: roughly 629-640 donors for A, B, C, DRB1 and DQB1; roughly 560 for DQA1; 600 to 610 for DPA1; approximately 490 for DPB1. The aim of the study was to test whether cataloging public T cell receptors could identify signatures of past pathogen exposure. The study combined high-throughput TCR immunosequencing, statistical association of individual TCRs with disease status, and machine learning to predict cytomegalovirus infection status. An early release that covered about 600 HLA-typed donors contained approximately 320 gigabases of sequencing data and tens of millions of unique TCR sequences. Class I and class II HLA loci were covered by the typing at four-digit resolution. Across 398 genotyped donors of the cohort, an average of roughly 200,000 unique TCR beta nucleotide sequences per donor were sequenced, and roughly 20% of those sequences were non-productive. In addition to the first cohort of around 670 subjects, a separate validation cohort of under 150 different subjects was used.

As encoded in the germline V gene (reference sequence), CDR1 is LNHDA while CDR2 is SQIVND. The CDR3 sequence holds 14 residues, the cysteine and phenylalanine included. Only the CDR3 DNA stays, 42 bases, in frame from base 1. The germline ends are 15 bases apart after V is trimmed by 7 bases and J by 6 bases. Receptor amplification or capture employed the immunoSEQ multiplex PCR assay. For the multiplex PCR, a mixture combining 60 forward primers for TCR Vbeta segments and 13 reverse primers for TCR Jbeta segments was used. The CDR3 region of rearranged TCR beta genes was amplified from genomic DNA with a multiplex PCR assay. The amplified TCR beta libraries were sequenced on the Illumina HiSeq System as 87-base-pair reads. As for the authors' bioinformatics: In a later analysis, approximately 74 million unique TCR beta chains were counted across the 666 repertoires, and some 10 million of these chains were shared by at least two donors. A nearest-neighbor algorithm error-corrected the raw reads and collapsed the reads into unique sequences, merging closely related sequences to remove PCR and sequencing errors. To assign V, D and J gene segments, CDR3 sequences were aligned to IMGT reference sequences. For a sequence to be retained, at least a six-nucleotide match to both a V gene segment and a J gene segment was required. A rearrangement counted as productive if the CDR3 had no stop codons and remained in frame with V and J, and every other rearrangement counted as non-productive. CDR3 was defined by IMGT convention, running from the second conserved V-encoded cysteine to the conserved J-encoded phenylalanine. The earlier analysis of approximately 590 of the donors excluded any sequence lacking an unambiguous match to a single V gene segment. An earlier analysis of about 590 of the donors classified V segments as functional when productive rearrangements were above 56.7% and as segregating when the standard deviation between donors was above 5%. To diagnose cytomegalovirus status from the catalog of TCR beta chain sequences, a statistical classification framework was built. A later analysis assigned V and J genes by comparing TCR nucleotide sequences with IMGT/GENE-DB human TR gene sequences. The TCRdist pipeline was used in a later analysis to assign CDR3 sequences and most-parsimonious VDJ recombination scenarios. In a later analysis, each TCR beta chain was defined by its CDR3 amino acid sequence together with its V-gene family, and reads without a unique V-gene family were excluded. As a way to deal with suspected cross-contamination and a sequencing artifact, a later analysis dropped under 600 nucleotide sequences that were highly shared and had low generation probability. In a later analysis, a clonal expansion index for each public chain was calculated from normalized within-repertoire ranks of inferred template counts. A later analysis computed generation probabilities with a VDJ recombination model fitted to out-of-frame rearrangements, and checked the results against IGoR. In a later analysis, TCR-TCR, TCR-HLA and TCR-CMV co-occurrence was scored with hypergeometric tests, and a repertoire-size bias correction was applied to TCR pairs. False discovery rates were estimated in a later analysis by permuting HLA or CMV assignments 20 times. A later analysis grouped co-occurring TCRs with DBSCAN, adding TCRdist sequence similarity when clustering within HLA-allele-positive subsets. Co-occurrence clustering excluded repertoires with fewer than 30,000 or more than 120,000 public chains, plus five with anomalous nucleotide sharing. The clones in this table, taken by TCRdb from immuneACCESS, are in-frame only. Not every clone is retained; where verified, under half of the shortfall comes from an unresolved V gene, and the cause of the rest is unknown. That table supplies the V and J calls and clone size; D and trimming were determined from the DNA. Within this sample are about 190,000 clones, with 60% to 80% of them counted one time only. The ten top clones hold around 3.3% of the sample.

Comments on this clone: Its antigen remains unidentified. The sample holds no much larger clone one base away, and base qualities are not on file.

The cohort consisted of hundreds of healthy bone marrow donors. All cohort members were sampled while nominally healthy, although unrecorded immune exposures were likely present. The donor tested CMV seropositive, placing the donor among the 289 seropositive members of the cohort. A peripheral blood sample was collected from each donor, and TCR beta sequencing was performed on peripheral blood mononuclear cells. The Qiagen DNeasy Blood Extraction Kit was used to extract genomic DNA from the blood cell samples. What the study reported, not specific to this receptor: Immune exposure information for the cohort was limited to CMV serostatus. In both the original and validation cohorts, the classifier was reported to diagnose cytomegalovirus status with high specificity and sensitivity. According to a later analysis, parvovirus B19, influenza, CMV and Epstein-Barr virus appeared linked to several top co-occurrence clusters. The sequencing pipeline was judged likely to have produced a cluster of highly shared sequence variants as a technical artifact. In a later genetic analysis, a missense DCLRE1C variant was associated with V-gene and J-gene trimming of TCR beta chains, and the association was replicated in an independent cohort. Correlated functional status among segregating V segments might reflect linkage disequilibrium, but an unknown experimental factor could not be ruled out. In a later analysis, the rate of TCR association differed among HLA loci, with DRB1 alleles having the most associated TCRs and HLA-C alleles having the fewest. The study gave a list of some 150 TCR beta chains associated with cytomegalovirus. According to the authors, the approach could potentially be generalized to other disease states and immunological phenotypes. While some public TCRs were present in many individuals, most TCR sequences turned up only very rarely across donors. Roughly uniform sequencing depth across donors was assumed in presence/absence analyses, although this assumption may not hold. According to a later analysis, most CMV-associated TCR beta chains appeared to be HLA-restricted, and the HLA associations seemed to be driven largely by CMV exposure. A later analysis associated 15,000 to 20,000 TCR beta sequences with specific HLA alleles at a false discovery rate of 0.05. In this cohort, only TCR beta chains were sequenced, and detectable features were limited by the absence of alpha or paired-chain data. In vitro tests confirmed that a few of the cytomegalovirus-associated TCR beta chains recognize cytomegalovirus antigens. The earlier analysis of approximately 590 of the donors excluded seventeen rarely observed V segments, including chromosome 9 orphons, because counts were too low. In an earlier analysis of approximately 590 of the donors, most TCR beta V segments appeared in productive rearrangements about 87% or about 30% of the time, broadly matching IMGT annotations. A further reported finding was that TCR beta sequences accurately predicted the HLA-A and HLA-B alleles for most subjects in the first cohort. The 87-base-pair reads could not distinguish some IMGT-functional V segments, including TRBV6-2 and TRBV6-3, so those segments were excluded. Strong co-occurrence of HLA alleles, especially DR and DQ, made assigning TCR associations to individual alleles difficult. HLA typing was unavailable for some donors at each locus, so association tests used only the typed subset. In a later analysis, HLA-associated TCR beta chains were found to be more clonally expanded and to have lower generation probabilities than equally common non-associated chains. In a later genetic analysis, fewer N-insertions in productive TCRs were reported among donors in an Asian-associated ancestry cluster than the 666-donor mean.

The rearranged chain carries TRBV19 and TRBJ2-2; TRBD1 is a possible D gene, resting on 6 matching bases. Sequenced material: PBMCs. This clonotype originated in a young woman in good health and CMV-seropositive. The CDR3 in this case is CASTQQGIPGELFF. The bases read TGTGCCAGTACCCAACAGGGAATTCCCGGGGAGCTGTTTTTT. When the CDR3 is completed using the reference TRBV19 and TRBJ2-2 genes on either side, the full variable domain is DGGITQSPKYLFRKEGQNVTLSCEQNLNHDAMYWYRQDPGQGLRLIYYSQIVNDFQKGDIAEGYSVSREKKESFPLTVTSAQKNPTAFYLCASTQQGIPGELFFGEGSRLTVL.